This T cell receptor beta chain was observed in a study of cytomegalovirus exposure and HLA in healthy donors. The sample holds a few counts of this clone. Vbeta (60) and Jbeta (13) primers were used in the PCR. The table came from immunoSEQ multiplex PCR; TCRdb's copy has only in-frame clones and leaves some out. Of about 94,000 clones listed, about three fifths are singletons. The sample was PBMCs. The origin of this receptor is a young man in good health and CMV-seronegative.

Written as DNA, the CDR3 is TGTGCCAGTAGTATCGCCAGGGGTTACGAGCAGTACTTC. This codes for CASSIARGYEQYF. This rearrangement joins TRBV19 to TRBJ2-7; a weak D match, TRBD1 (6 bases). Trimming took off 3 bases at V and 4 bases at J, with 10 bases between the two ends. Germline V gene data show CDR1 as LNHDA and CDR2 as SQIVND (reference sequence). This CDR3 has 13 residues.